This T cell receptor (beta chain) is from a study of early T cells in non-severe SARS-CoV-2 infection. For the study at large: Bulk RNA from unsorted whole blood was sequenced; chains were unpaired.

The CDR3 spans 15 residues. Germline V gives CDR1 SGHTA, CDR2 FQGNSA. V shed 4 bases and J 5 bases; nucleotides not matched to a gene: 7. Whole-study findings and limits: Lookups in VDJdb leaned toward anti-spike CD8 responses and missed private and CD4 specificities.

In the library, individual cDNA molecules carried attached unique molecular identifiers. TCRdb re-called the 5' RACE reads with MiXCR, one entry per CDR3 protein. Here the sample spans some 57,000 distinct CDR3 sequences, around 12% being singletons. Ten or more counts support this clonotype. Its antigen remains unknown. This receptor was identified in an adult who was a healthcare worker with PCR-confirmed SARS-CoV-2 infection or an uninfected control (not recorded which). The sequencing input was whole blood. J is TRBJ2-7 and V is TRBV7-2; 11 bases agree with TRBD1. CDR3 sequence reads: CASSSKLGQGDEQYF. The CDR3 DNA reads TGTGCCAGCAGCTCAAAATTGGGACAGGGGGACGAGCAGTACTTC.